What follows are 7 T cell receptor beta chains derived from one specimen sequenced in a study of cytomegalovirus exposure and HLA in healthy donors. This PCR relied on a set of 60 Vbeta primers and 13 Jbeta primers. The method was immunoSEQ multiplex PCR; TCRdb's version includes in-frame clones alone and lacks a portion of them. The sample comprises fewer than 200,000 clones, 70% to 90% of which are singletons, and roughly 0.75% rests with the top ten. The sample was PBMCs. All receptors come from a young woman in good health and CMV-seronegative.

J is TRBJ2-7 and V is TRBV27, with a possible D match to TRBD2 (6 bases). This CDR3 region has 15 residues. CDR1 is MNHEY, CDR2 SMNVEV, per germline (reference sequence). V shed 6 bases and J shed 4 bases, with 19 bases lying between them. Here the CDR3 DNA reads TGTGCCAGCAGCCCCTTTAGCGGAGGAGGTTACGAGCAGTACTTC. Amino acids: CASSPFSGGGYEQYF.

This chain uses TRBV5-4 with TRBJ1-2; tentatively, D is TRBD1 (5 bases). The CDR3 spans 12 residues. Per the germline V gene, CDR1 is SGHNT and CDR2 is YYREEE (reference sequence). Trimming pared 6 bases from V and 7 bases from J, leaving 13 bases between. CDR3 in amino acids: CASTRQRGGYTF. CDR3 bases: TGTGCCAGCACCCGACAGCGCGGTGGCTACACCTTC. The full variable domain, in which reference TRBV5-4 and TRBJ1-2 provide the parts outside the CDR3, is ETGVTQSPTHLIKTRGQQVTLRCSSQSGHNTVSWYQQALGQGPQFIFQYYREEENGRGNFPPRFSGLQFPNYSSELNVNALELDDSALYLCASTRQRGGYTFGSGTRLTVV.

CDR3 residues: CASLDRDRVAGELFF. The CDR3 bases are TGTGCCAGTCTGGACAGGGACAGGGTGGCCGGGGAGCTGTTTTTT. The J gene is TRBJ2-2, the V gene TRBV19, with TRBD1 matching over 9 bases. The germline V gene has CDR1 LNHDA and CDR2 SQIVND (reference sequence). J gave up 6 bases and V 8 bases, and 10 bases lay outside the gene matches. This CDR3 comprises 15 residues.

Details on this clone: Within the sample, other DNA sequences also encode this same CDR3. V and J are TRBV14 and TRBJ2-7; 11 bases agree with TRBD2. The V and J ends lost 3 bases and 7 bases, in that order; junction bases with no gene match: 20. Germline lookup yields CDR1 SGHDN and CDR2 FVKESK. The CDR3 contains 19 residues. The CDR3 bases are TGTGCCAGCAGCCAGGGAATTATTGTCAGGACTAGCGGGCTTTGGGAGCAGTACTTC. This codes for CASSQGIIVRTSGLWEQYF. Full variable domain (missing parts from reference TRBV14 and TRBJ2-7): EAGVTQFPSHSVIEKGQTVTLRCDPISGHDNLYWYRRVMGKEIKFLLHFVKESKQDESGMPNNRFLAERTGGTYSTLKVQPAELEDSGVYFCASSQGIIVRTSGLWEQYFGPGTRLTVT.

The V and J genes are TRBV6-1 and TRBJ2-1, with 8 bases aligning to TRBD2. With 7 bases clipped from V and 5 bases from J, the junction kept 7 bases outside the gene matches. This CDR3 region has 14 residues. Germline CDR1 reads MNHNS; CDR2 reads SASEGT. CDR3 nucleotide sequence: TGTGCCAGCAAACTAGCGGACCTAAACAATGAGCAGTTCTTC. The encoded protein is CASKLADLNNEQFF.

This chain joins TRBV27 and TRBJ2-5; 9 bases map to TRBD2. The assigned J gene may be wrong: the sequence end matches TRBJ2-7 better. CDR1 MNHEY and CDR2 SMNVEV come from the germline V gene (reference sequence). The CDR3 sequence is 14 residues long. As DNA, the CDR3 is TGTGCCAGCAGTTCGGGACTAGCCATCTACGAGCAGTACTTC. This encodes CASSSGLAIYEQYF.

CDR3 protein: CASRPRGQSDYGYTF. The CDR3 bases are TGTGCCAGTAGACCCCGTGGACAGTCCGACTATGGCTACACCTTC. This chain joins TRBV19 and TRBJ1-2, with D tentatively TRBD1 (6 bases). V was trimmed by 6 bases and J by 3 bases, leaving 17 bases between them. Per germline, CDR1 LNHDA and CDR2 SQIVND (reference sequence). The CDR3 runs to 15 residues. Combining the CDR3 with reference TRBV19 and TRBJ1-2 gives the whole variable domain DGGITQSPKYLFRKEGQNVTLSCEQNLNHDAMYWYRQDPGQGLRLIYYSQIVNDFQKGDIAEGYSVSREKKESFPLTVTSAQKNPTAFYLCASRPRGQSDYGYTFGSGTRLTVV.